The entry below gives a single T cell receptor beta chain sequence along with its context. Only a few counts were recorded for this clone. Its binding antigen is unknown. Per-base quality was not reported, and no clone a single base away is much larger than it. The data are from a study of blood T cell repertoires in COVID-19 (dated by TCRdb to 2018 to 2020). A note on the overall study: Samples covering the acute and convalescent phases of COVID-19 were provided by collaborators in the United States, Italy and Spain. The prospective study material was composed of cDNA or gDNA derived from T cells, B-cell-depleted T cells, or PBMCs. Subjects who had been exposed to COVID-19, were actively infected with it, or had recovered from it provided the deeply sampled blood TCRbeta repertoires that made up the dataset. A freely available public database, intended as a resource for researchers studying the immune response to SARS-CoV-2, is where the repertoires were released. Samples were obtained from the ongoing ImmuneRACE study (first 160 participants) and from 1,254 subjects provided by 6 global collaborators. A de-identified subject ID, COVID-19 status, age in years and sex were almost always included in the sample metadata. HLA class I and class II types, where available, came from metadata supplied by the sample provider rather than from assay-based typing. General conclusions and limits of the study: Clinical and demographic metadata were provided uncurated, with the amount varying by source and participant.

TCRbeta CDR3 regions were amplified from genomic DNA by means of the immunoSEQ Assay, a bias-controlled multiplex PCR. Per the original workflow: The number of nucleated cells in each sample was estimated from the amplification of reference gene primers within the assay. To quantify the absolute abundance of each unique TCRbeta CDR3 rearrangement, sequence reads were collapsed and filtered. For each sample, productive Simpson clonality was calculated as the square root of Simpson's diversity index over productive rearrangements. Here the immuneACCESS table is served through TCRdb, limited to in-frame sequences with V and J called. Missing clones are a known gap in these copies; in checked studies unresolved V genes cover under half, and the rest lacks a known reason. V, J and clone size are taken as reported in that table, and D and trimming were inferred from the DNA itself. The sample data list under 200,000 clones, and around four fifths of these were observed just once. 10% to 15% of the sample lies in the top ten.

Enrolling through a virtual design, the prospective study's participants ranged in age from roughly 18 to 90 years and lived across roughly 24 United States geographic areas. In the prospective study, participants were assigned to cohorts based on the clinical history participants reported in a screening survey and a study questionnaire. Recovered participants in ImmuneRACE Cohort 3 were defined as having two consecutive negative NP/OP PCR tests, clearance from a healthcare professional, or resolution of symptoms. In the prospective study, whole blood, serum and a nasopharyngeal or oropharyngeal swab were collected from each participant by mobile phlebotomists. Participants in the prospective study had the option to provide additional blood draws and questionnaires over a roughly 2-month period. Before DNA extraction, prospective study blood samples were shipped either frozen or at room temperature.

V loses 0 bases of germline sequence and J loses 5 bases, and the interval between the two ends is 14 bases. The germline V gene specifies SGHRS as CDR1 and YFSETQ as CDR2. Reading from cysteine to phenylalanine, the CDR3 counts 15 amino acids. Solely the CDR3 DNA is kept, with 45 bases framed from the first base. The sample taken for sequencing was PBMCs or T cells enriched from blood (not recorded which). The TCR originated in a woman between 55 and 75 years old who had recovered from COVID-19. The receptor chain draws on TRBV5-1 and TRBJ2-5; the D gene is possibly TRBD2, with 6 bases matching. CDR3 loop: CASSLDPGVEETQYF. The nucleotide sequence reads TGCGCCAGCAGCTTGGATCCGGGGGTGGAGGAGACCCAGTACTTC.